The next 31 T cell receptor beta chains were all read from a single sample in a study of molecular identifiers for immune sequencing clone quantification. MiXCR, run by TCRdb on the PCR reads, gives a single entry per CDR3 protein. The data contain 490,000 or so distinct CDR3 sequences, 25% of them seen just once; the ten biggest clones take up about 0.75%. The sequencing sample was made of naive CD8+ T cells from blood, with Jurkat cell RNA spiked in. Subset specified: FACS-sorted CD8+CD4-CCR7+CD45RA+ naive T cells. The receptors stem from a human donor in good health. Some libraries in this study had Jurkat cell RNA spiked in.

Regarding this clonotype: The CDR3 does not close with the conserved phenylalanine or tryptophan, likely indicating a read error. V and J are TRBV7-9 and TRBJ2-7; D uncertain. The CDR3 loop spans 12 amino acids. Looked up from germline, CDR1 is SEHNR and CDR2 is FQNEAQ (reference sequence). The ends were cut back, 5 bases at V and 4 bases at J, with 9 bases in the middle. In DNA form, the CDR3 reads TGTGCCAGCAGCCTAGTCGATTACGAGCAGTACCTC. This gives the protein CASSLVDYEQYL.

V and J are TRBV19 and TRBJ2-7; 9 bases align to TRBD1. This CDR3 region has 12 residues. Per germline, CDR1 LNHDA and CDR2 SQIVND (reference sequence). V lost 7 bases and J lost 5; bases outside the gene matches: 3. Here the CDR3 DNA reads TGTGCCAGTAAGGGACAGGGAAACGAGCAGTACTTC. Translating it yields CASKGQGNEQYF.

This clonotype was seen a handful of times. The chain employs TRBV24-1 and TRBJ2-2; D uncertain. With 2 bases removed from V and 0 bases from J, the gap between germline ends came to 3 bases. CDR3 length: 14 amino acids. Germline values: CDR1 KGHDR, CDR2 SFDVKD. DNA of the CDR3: TGTGCCACCAGTGATTGGGCGAACACCGGGGAGCTGTTTTTT. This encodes CATSDWANTGELFF.

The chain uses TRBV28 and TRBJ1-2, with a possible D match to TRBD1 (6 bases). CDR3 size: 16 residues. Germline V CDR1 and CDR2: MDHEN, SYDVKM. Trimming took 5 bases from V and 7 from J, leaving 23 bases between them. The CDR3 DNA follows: TGTGCCAGCAGTCCTACCTTTATGGGCAGGGGCAGTGGCTACACCTTC. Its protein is CASSPTFMGRGSGYTF.

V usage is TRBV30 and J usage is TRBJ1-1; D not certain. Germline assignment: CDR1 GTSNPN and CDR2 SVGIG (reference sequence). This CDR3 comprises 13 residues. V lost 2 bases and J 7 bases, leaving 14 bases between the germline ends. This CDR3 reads CAWSIWQRYEAFF. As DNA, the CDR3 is TGTGCCTGGAGTATTTGGCAGCGGTATGAAGCTTTCTTT.

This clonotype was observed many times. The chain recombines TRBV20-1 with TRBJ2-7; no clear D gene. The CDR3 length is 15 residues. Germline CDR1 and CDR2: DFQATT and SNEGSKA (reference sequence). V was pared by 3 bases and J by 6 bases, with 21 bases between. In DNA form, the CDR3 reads TGCAGTGCTAGCCCCCCAGGAACGGCCCAGGTCGAGCAGTACTTC. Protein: CSASPPGTAQVEQYF.

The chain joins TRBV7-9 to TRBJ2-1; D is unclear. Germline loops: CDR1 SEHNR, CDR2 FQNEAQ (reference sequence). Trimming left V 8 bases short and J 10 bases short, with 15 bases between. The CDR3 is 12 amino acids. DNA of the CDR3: TGTGCCAGCGGGGATAGGAGCTACGAGCAGTTCTTC. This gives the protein CASGDRSYEQFF.

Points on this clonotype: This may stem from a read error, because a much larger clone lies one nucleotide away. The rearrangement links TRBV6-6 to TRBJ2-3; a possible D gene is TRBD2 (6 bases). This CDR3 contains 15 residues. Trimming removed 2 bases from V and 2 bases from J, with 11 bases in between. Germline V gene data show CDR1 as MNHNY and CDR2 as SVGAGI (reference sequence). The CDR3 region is CASSYVEGTTDTQYF. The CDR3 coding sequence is TGTGCCAGCAGTTACGTGGAGGGGACCACAGATACGCAGTATTTT.

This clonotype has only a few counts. DNA of the CDR3: TGTGCCAGCAGCCAAGAAGCGGGGGGGCCAGGGGATACGCAGTATTTT. It is translated as CASSQEAGGPGDTQYF. The chain links TRBV3-1 to TRBJ2-3; 10 positions agree with TRBD2. The CDR3 has 16 amino acids. V shed 0 bases and J 6 bases; nucleotides not matched to a gene: 6. Germline-derived CDR1 and CDR2 are LGHDT and YNNKEL (reference sequence).

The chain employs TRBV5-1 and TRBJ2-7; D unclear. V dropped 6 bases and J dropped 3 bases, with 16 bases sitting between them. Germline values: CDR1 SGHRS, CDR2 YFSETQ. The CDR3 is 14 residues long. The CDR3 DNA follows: TGCGCCAGCACCCTAGAGGACGGGCTCTACGAGCAGTACTTC. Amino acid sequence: CASTLEDGLYEQYF.

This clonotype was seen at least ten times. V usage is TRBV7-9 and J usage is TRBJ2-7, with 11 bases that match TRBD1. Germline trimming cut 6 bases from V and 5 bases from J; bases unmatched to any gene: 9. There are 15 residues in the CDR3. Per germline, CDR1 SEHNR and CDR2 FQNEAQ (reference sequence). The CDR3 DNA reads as TGTGCCAGCAGGCCAAGCCGGGACAGGGGGAACGAGCAGTACTTC. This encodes CASRPSRDRGNEQYF.

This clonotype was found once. The CDR3 DNA sequence: TGCAGTGCTAGAGAGGCTTCAGGGCTGAACACTGAAGCTTTCTTT. It specifies CSAREASGLNTEAFF. V usage is TRBV20-1 and J usage is TRBJ1-1, with D perhaps matching TRBD1 (5 bases). The germline V gene encodes CDR1 DFQATT and CDR2 SNEGSKA (reference sequence). CDR3 length: 15 residues. V lost 0 bases to trimming and J lost 0 bases, with 11 bases between them.

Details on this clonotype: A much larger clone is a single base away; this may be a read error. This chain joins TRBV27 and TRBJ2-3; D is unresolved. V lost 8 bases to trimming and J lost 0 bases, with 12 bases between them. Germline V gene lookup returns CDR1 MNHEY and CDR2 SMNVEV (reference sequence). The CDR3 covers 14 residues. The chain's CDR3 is CASGILPSTDTQYF. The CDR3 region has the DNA TGTGCCAGCGGTATCTTACCAAGCACAGATACGCAGTATTTT.

As DNA, the CDR3 is TGCAGCGTTGTTGGGGGGGCAGGCTACGAGCAGTACTTC. Protein sequence: CSVVGGAGYEQYF. The rearrangement uses TRBV29-1 and TRBJ2-7, with a possible D match to TRBD2 (7 bases). The CDR3 sequence is 13 residues long. Trimming took off 4 bases at V and 3 bases at J, with 13 bases between the two ends. The germline gives CDR1 SQVTM, CDR2 ANQGSEA.

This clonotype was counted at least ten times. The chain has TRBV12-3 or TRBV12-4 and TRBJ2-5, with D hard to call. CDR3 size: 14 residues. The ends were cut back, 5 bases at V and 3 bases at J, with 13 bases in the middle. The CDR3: CASSPSVPEETQYF. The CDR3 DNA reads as TGTGCCAGCAGTCCCTCAGTCCCCGAAGAGACCCAGTACTTC.

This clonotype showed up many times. The DNA for the CDR3 is TGCAGCGTTGAAACTACAGAAAACACTGAAGCTTTCTTT. Encoded protein: CSVETTENTEAFF. This rearrangement joins TRBV29-1 to TRBJ1-1; no clear D. The CDR3 runs to 13 residues. Trimming cost V 2 bases and J 2 bases, with 9 bases left between them. Germline lookup yields CDR1 SQVTM and CDR2 ANQGSEA.

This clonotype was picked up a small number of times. CDR3 loop: CASSSVSNEKLFF. The CDR3 DNA sequence: TGTGCCAGCAGCTCTGTTTCGAATGAAAAACTGTTTTTT. The chain employs TRBV7-9 and TRBJ1-4; D is uncertain. CDR1 SEHNR and CDR2 FQNEAQ come from the germline V gene (reference sequence). The CDR3 has 13 residues. With 4 bases removed from V and 5 bases from J, the gap between germline ends came to 8 bases. Variable domain in full (rest from reference TRBV7-9 and TRBJ1-4): DTGVSQNPRHKITKRGQNVTFRCDPISEHNRLYWYRQTLGQGPEFLTYFQNEAQLEKSRLLSDRFSAERPKGSFSTLEIQRTEQGDSAMYLCASSSVSNEKLFFGSGTQLSVL.

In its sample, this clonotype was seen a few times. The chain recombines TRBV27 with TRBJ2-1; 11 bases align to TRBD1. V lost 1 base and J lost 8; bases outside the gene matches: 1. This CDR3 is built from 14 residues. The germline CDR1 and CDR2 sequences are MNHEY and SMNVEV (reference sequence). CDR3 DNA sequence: TGTGCCAGCAGTTTATGGACAGGGGGCTATGAGCAGTTCTTC. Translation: CASSLWTGGYEQFF.

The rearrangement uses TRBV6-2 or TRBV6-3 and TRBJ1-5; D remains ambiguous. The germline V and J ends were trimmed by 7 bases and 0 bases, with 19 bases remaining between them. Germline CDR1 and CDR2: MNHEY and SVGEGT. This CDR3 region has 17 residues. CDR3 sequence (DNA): TGTGCCAGCACCCCGGGCAGTTTAAGCCTTAGCAATCAGCCCCAGCATTTT. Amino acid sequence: CASTPGSLSLSNQPQHF.

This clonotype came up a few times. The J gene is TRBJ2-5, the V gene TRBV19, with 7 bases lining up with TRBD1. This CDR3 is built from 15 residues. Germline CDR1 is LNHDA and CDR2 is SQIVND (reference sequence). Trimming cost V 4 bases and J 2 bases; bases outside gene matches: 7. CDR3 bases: TGTGCCAGTAGTACCGGAACCAGGGGGCAAGAGACCCAGTACTTC. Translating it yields CASSTGTRGQETQYF. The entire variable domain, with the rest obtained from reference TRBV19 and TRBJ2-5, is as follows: DGGITQSPKYLFRKEGQNVTLSCEQNLNHDAMYWYRQDPGQGLRLIYYSQIVNDFQKGDIAEGYSVSREKKESFPLTVTSAQKNPTAFYLCASSTGTRGQETQYFGPGTRLLVL.

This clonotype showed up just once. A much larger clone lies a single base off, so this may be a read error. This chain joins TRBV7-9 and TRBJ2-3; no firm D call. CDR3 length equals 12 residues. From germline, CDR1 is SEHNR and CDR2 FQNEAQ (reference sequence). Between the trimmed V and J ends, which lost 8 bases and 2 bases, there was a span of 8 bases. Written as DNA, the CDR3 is TGTGCCAGCGGTGGCAACACAGATACGCAGTATTTT. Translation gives CASGGNTDTQYF.

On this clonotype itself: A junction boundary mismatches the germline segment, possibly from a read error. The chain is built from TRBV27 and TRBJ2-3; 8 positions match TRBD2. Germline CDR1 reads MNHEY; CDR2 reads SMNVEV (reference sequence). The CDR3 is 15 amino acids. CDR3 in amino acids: CASSFLGRGTDTRYF. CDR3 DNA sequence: TGTGCCAGCAGTTTCCTCGGGAGGGGCACAGATACGCGGTATTTT.

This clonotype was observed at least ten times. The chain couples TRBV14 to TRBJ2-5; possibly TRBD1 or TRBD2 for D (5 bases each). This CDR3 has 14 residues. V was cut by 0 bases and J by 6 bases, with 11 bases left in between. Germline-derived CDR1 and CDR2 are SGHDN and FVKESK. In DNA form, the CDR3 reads TGTGCCAGCAGCCAAGATTGGGACCCGCAGACCCAGTACTTC. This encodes CASSQDWDPQTQYF.

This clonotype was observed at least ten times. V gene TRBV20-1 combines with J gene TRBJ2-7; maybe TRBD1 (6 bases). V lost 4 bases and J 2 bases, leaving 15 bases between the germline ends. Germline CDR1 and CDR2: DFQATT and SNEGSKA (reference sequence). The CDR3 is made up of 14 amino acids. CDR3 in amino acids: CSANPRGWAYEQYF. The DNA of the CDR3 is TGCAGTGCTAATCCCAGGGGTTGGGCCTACGAGCAGTACTTC.

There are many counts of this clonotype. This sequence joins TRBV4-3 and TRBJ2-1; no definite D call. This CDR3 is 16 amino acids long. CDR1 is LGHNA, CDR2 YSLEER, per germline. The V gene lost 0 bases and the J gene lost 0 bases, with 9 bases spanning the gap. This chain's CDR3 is CASSQDRASSYNEQFF. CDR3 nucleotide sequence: TGCGCCAGCAGCCAAGATAGGGCCAGCTCCTACAATGAGCAGTTCTTC.

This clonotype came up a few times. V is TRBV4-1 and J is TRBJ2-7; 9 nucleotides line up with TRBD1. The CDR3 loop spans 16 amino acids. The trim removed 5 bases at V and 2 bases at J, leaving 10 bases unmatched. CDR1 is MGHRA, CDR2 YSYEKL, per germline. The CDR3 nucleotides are TGCGCCAGCAGCAACCGTCCGGGACAGGGCCCCTACGAGCAGTACTTC. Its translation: CASSNRPGQGPYEQYF.

The CDR3 nucleotides are TGTGCCAGCAGTTTCCCAGACAGGAACACTGAAGCTTTCTTT. Encoded protein: CASSFPDRNTEAFF. The chain recombines TRBV28 with TRBJ1-1; perhaps TRBD1 as D (5 bases). The CDR3 loop spans 14 amino acids. Trimming cost V 3 bases and J 1 base, with 9 bases left between them. Germline CDR1 and CDR2: MDHEN and SYDVKM.

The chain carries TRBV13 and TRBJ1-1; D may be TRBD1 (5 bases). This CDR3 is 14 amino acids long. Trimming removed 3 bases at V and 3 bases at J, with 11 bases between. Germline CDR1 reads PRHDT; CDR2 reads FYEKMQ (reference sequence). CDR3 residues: CASSFLGGYTEAFF. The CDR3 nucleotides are TGTGCCAGCAGCTTCCTCGGGGGTTACACTGAAGCTTTCTTT.

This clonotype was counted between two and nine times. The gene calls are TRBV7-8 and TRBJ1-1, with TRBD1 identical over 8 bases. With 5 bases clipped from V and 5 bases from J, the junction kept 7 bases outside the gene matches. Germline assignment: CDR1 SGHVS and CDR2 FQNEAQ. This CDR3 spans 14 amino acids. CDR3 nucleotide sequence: TGTGCCAGCAGCCTCCGGACAGGGAAGACTGAAGCTTTCTTT. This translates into CASSLRTGKTEAFF.

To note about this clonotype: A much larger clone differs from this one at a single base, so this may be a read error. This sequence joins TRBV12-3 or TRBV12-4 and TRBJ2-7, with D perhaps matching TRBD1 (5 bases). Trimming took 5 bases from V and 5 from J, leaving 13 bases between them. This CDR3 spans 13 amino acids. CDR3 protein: CASSPNMGHEQYF. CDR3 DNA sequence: TGTGCCAGCAGTCCAAATATGGGGCACGAGCAGTACTTC.

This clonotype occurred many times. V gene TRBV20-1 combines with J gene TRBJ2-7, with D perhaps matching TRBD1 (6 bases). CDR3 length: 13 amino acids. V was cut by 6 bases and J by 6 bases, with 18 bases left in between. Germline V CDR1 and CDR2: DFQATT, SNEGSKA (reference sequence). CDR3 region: CSALNRDTIEQYF. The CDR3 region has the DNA TGCAGTGCACTTAACCGGGACACTATCGAGCAGTACTTC.